A selection of T cell receptor beta chains follows, all from one sample in a study of spatial heterogeneity in lung cancer. TCRdb analysed the 5' RACE reads with MiXCR anew, one entry per CDR3 protein. The sample holds some 100,000 distinct CDR3 sequences, about 4.4% seen once. This specimen was lung tumor tissue, taken at surgery. These receptors originate from a male donor with early-stage non-small cell lung cancer. Both conserved end residues are part of each CDR3. The D gene is left open where the match is weak. Clone size, where shown, is once, few, many, or a class for clones that have expanded.

j_gene,len,d_gene,abundance,v_gene,CDR3aa,CDR3nt
TRBJ1-2,14,NA,many,TRBV5-6,CASSFGISKDGYTF,TGTGCCAGCAGCTTTGGCATTTCGAAGGATGGCTACACCTTC
TRBJ2-2,16,NA,many,TRBV12-3/TRBV12-4,CASSHVEATSTGELFF,TGTGCCAGCAGTCATGTAGAGGCTACAAGCACCGGGGAGCTGTTTTTT
TRBJ2-7,11,NA,few,TRBV10-3,CAISEYDEQYF,TGTGCCATCAGTGAGTACGATGAGCAGTACTTC
TRBJ1-2,10,NA,many,TRBV28,CASQSDGYTF,TGTGCCAGCCAATCCGATGGCTACACCTTC
TRBJ2-1,13,NA,many,TRBV3-1,CASSQAWYAEQFF,TGTGCCAGCAGCCAAGCATGGTACGCTGAGCAGTTCTTC
TRBJ2-2,15,NA,many,TRBV12-3/TRBV12-4,CASSFGRPNTGELFF,TGTGCCAGCAGTTTCGGGCGGCCGAACACCGGGGAGCTGTTTTTT
TRBJ1-1,14,NA,NA,TRBV11-2,CASSLGSGATEAFF,TGTGCCAGCAGCTTGGGGTCAGGGGCCACTGAAGCTTTCTTT
TRBJ2-5,14,TRBD2,few,TRBV13,CASSSGLGQETQYF,TGTGCCAGCAGCTCCGGACTAGGGCAGGAGACCCAGTACTTC
TRBJ2-2,16,TRBD1,many,TRBV10-3,CATSNRDRANTGELFF,TGTGCCACCTCAAACCGGGACAGGGCGAACACCGGGGAGCTGTTTTTT
TRBJ2-3,13,TRBD2,many,TRBV12-3/TRBV12-4,CASTLLAVDTQYF,TGTGCCAGCACCTTACTAGCGGTGGATACGCAGTATTTT
TRBJ2-2,14,TRBD1,few,TRBV6-1,CATHRTGDTGELFF,TGTGCCACCCATCGGACAGGGGACACCGGGGAGCTGTTTTTT
TRBJ2-1,14,NA,many,TRBV6-2/TRBV6-3,CASSYMEIYNEQFF,TGTGCCAGCAGTTATATGGAAATTTACAATGAGCAGTTCTTC
TRBJ2-1,15,TRBD1,many,TRBV15,CATSNLRGSYNEQFF,TGTGCCACCAGCAACCTCAGGGGGTCCTACAATGAGCAGTTCTTC
TRBJ2-7,15,TRBD2,NA,TRBV5-1,CASSLAPGLATEQYF,TGCGCCAGCAGCTTGGCCCCGGGACTAGCTACCGAGCAGTACTTC
TRBJ1-5,16,NA,many,TRBV28,CASSLTSGTPYQPQHF,TGTGCCAGCAGTTTAACCTCCGGGACACCCTATCAGCCCCAGCATTTT
TRBJ2-1,17,TRBD1,many,TRBV6-5,CASSLEVGQGARNEQFF,TGTGCCAGCAGTTTAGAGGTGGGACAGGGGGCTCGGAATGAGCAGTTCTTC
TRBJ2-1,14,NA,many,TRBV28,CASSLFDQNNEQFF,TGTGCCAGCAGTTTATTTGACCAGAACAATGAGCAGTTCTTC
TRBJ1-1,11,NA,many,TRBV2,CAAGGNTEAFF,TGTGCCGCGGGGGGGAACACTGAAGCTTTCTTT
TRBJ1-4,14,NA,NA,TRBV6-5,CASRNNRINEKLFF,TGTGCCAGCAGGAATAACAGGATTAATGAAAAACTGTTTTTT
TRBJ1-5,13,NA,many,TRBV6-1,CASSVDSLQPQHF,TGTGCCAGCAGTGTGGACAGCCTTCAGCCCCAGCATTTT
TRBJ1-1,14,NA,many,TRBV20-1,CSARAGGGDFEAFF,TGCAGTGCTAGAGCCGGGGGCGGAGATTTTGAAGCTTTCTTT
TRBJ1-2,15,NA,many,TRBV5-1,CASSLGDGPAYGYTF,TGCGCCAGCAGCTTGGGCGACGGTCCGGCCTATGGCTACACCTTC
TRBJ1-1,13,TRBD1,few,TRBV11-3,CASSFSSGGEAFF,TGTGCCAGCAGCTTCAGTTCAGGGGGTGAAGCTTTCTTT
TRBJ1-4,15,NA,many,TRBV4-1,CASSRTTEDNEKLFF,TGCGCCAGCAGCCGCACGACGGAGGATAATGAAAAACTGTTTTTT
TRBJ1-2,14,NA,few,TRBV27,CASSFEGTNYGYTF,TGTGCCAGCAGTTTCGAAGGAACCAACTATGGCTACACCTTC
TRBJ1-3,14,TRBD1,many,TRBV28,CASSMTGIGNTIYF,TGTGCCAGCAGTATGACAGGGATCGGAAACACCATATATTTT
TRBJ2-3,15,NA,many,TRBV6-4,CASSDSRGGTDTQYF,TGTGCCAGCAGTGACTCGAGGGGTGGCACAGATACGCAGTATTTT
TRBJ2-1,15,TRBD2,few,TRBV28,CASSPPGGGYNEQFF,TGTGCCAGCAGCCCTCCTGGCGGGGGGTACAATGAGCAGTTCTTC
TRBJ1-5,14,TRBD1,many,TRBV28,CASSPGQAYQPQHF,TGTGCCAGCAGTCCGGGACAGGCATATCAGCCCCAGCATTTT
TRBJ2-7,15,TRBD1,NA,TRBV28,CASSFGWARGNEQYF,TGTGCCAGCAGTTTTGGCTGGGCCAGGGGGAACGAGCAGTACTTC
TRBJ2-7,16,TRBD2,many,TRBV20-1,CSARGALGAGVYEQYF,TGCAGTGCTAGAGGTGCGCTTGGAGCGGGAGTCTACGAGCAGTACTTC
TRBJ1-4,15,TRBD1,many,TRBV7-2,CASSLRTGVNEKLFF,TGTGCCAGCAGCCTTCGGACAGGGGTTAATGAAAAACTGTTTTTT
TRBJ1-1,14,NA,many,TRBV20-1,CSASLGGVGTEAFF,TGCAGTGCTAGTTTAGGGGGGGTCGGCACTGAAGCTTTCTTT
TRBJ2-1,13,NA,many,TRBV5-1,CASSLERAREQFF,TGCGCCAGCAGCTTGGAAAGGGCCAGGGAGCAGTTCTTC
TRBJ2-3,13,NA,many,TRBV24-1,CATSLAFGDTQYF,TGTGCCACCAGTCTCGCGTTTGGGGATACGCAGTATTTT
TRBJ2-3,12,NA,many,TRBV20-1,CSPLVLTDTQYF,TGCAGTCCTTTAGTTCTAACAGATACGCAGTATTTT
TRBJ1-2,15,NA,many,TRBV6-5,CASSYSGPFGDGYTF,TGTGCCAGCAGTTACTCCGGGCCCTTTGGGGACGGCTACACCTTC
TRBJ2-1,16,TRBD1,few,TRBV5-1,CASSLAGQGGVHEQFF,TGCGCCAGCAGCTTGGCAGGACAGGGGGGAGTTCATGAGCAGTTCTTC
TRBJ2-7,14,NA,NA,TRBV20-1,CSARSIRENYEQYF,TGCAGTGCTAGAAGTATCCGGGAGAACTACGAGCAGTACTTC
TRBJ2-7,12,TRBD2,few,TRBV6-6,CASRQAGDEQYF,TGTGCCAGCAGGCAAGCGGGAGACGAGCAGTACTTC
TRBJ2-7,13,TRBD2,many,TRBV28,CASVAGPGYEQYF,TGTGCCAGCGTAGCGGGTCCCGGCTACGAGCAGTACTTC
TRBJ2-7,13,NA,many,TRBV28,CASSYVSLDEQYF,TGTGCCAGCAGTTACGTCTCGTTGGACGAGCAGTACTTC
TRBJ1-5,14,NA,few,TRBV7-2,CASSVRDGGWPQHF,TGTGCCAGCAGCGTTAGGGACGGTGGTTGGCCCCAGCATTTT
TRBJ1-1,13,NA,NA,TRBV3-1,CASSQVDFTEAFF,TGTGCCAGCAGCCAAGTGGACTTCACTGAAGCTTTCTTT
TRBJ2-5,10,NA,NA,TRBV29-1,CSQGQETQYF,TGCAGCCAGGGGCAAGAGACCCAGTACTTC
TRBJ2-6,13,NA,few,TRBV18,CATTGDGANVLTF,TGTGCCACCACAGGAGATGGGGCCAACGTCCTGACTTTC
TRBJ2-5,13,NA,many,TRBV28,CASSLPHLETQYF,TGTGCCAGCAGTCTCCCGCATCTAGAGACCCAGTACTTC
TRBJ2-1,14,NA,many,TRBV7-9,CASSSGQQWDEQFF,TGTGCCAGCAGCTCTGGACAACAATGGGATGAGCAGTTCTTC
TRBJ2-7,15,NA,many,TRBV28,CASRTRSRLSYEQYF,TGTGCCAGCAGGACCAGGTCCCGGCTTTCCTACGAGCAGTACTTC
TRBJ2-3,12,NA,many,TRBV7-9,CASSLAAATQYF,TGTGCCAGCAGCTTAGCGGCAGCTACGCAGTATTTT
TRBJ2-5,15,TRBD1,many,TRBV5-1,CASSFTQGASETQYF,TGCGCCAGCAGCTTTACACAGGGGGCATCAGAGACCCAGTACTTC
TRBJ2-7,16,NA,many,TRBV21-1,CASSQKGGRTLYEQYF,TGTGCCAGCAGCCAAAAGGGCGGGAGGACCCTCTACGAGCAGTACTTC
TRBJ2-1,11,TRBD2,NA,TRBV6-1,CASVVAGRQFF,TGTGCCAGTGTGGTAGCGGGAAGGCAGTTCTTC
TRBJ2-7,14,TRBD2,many,TRBV29-1,CSVEVGTRGYEQYF,TGCAGCGTTGAAGTTGGGACTAGGGGGTACGAGCAGTACTTC
TRBJ2-1,15,TRBD2,NA,TRBV29-1,CSVEDAGLAWNEQFF,TGCAGCGTTGAAGATGCGGGACTAGCTTGGAATGAGCAGTTCTTC
TRBJ1-1,13,TRBD1,many,TRBV5-1,CASGDRVNTEAFF,TGCGCCAGCGGGGACAGGGTGAACACTGAAGCTTTCTTT
TRBJ2-7,14,TRBD1,many,TRBV6-1,CASSEGTGFYEQYF,TGTGCCAGCAGTGAGGGGACAGGGTTCTACGAGCAGTACTTC